This TCR beta chain was profiled in a study of cytomegalovirus exposure and HLA in healthy donors. 13 Jbeta primers and 60 Vbeta primers were used for the PCR. Produced via immunoSEQ multiplex PCR; TCRdb's table is partial and in-frame only. The table has 80,000 to 95,000 clones, nearly 80% seen once. Study-wide points: The study put some 150 TCR beta chains on its list as cytomegalovirus-associated.

Note on this clone: Its target is unknown.

CDR1 SGHDN and CDR2 FVKESK come from the germline V gene. This CDR3 spans 15 amino acids. The V gene lost 1 base and the J gene lost 4 bases, with 10 bases spanning the gap. The chain carries TRBV14 and TRBJ1-4; the D gene is possibly TRBD1 (6 bases). Sequenced input: PBMCs. The clonotype originates from a female donor in good health and CMV-seronegative. CDR3 DNA: TGTGCCAGCAGCCAAGTCACAGGGCTTAATGAAAAACTGTTTTTT. Translation: CASSQVTGLNEKLFF.